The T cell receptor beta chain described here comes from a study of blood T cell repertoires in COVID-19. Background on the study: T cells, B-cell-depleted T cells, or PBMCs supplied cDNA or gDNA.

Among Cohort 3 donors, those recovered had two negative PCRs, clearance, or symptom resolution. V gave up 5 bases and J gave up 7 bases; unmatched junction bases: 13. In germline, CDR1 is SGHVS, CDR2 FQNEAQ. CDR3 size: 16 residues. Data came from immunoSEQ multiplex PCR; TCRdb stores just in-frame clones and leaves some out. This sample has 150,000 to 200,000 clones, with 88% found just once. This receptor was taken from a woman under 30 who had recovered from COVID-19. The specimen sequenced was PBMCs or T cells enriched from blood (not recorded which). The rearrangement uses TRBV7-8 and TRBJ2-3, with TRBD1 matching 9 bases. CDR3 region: CASSRLGQGSYNTQYF. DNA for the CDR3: TGTGCCAGCAGCCGATTGGGACAGGGAAGTTATAATACGCAGTATTTT.